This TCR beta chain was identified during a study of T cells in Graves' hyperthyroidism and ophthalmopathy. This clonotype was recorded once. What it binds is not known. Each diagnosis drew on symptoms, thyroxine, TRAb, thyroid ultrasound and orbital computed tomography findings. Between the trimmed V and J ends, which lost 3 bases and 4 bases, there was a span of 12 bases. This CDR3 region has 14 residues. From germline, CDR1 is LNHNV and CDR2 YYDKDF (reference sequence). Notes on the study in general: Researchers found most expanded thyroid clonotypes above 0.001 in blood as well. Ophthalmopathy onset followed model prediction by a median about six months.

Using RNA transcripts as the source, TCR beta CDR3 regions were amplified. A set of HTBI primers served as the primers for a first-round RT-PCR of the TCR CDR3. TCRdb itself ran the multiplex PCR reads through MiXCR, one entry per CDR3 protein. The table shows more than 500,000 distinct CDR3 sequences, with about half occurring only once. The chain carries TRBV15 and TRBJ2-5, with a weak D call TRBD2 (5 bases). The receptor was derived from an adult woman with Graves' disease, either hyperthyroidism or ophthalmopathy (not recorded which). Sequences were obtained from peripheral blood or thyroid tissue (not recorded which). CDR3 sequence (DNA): TGTGCCACCAGCAGTAAGGGTGAGGGAGAGACCCAGTACTTC. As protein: CATSSKGEGETQYF.